This T cell receptor beta chain was captured in a study of T cells in Graves' hyperthyroidism and ophthalmopathy. Study-wide findings and caveats: Blood shared most expanded thyroid clonotypes above 0.001.

This clonotype was found a few times. What it binds is unknown. Per germline, CDR1 ENHRY and CDR2 SYGVKD. The V segment lost 10 bases and the J segment 5 bases; nucleotides outside the gene matches: 7. The CDR3 spans 14 residues. Amplified TCR beta CDR3 regions came from RNA transcripts. The TCR CDR3 was amplified in a first-round RT-PCR using the HTBI primer set. MiXCR, applied by TCRdb to the multiplex PCR reads, yields one record per CDR3 protein. The repertoire consists of 300,000 to 450,000 distinct CDR3 sequences, with over 11% occurring once and the leading ten covering about 11%. Stable Graves' hyperthyroidism denoted no ophthalmopathy progression over 18 months.

Specimen: blood. This chain uses TRBV10-3 with TRBJ2-7; the match to TRBD2 covers 14 bases. The source is a woman between 55 and 75 years old with Graves' hyperthyroidism. The CDR3 region has the DNA TGTGCCACCGGGACTAGCGGGAGTATCGACGAGCAGTACTTC. Protein product: CATGTSGSIDEQYF.